The 27 T cell receptor delta chains listed next were all sequenced from one sample in a study of γδ T cells in repeated Plasmodium falciparum infection. TCRdb re-called clones from the multiplex PCR reads via CATT. The repertoire holds 90,000 to 95,000 delta-chain clones, with 0.9% to 1% as singletons. Gammadelta T cells were flow-sorted from PBMC into Vgamma9/Vdelta2+ and Vdelta2-negative populations for bulk analysis. Sequenced: gamma-delta T cells from blood. Receptors originate from a pool of human donors (malaria-infected and uninfected, not separated).

Concerning this clone: With a far larger clone one base away, a read error is the likely cause. Other DNA sequences of this sample code for an identical CDR3. The chain couples TRDV1 to TRDJ1; 13 bases agree with TRDD3. The J gene comes from matching the DNA to germline here; TCRdb lacks it. Germline V lookup: CDR1 TSWWSYY, CDR2 QGS. The CDR3 covers 22 residues. Here the CDR3 reads CALGELLPTKYWGIRGADKLIF. The CDR3 DNA sequence: TGTGCTCTCGGGGAACTCCTTCCTACTAAGTACTGGGGGATACGAGGGGCCGATAAACTCATCTTT.

In regard to this clone: This likely stems from a read error, as it lies one base from a far larger clone. The sample holds other DNA sequences that translate to the same CDR3. The rearrangement links TRDV2 to TRDJ1; 9 nucleotides line up with TRDD3. The J gene comes from matching the DNA to germline here; TCRdb lacks it. The CDR3 has 18 amino acids. Per the germline V gene, CDR1 is GEAIGNYY and CDR2 is EKD. Losses at the gene ends were 0 bases for V and 0 bases for J; bases not matched to a gene: 10. CDR3 protein: CACDTLVTGGPYTDKLIF. The CDR3 DNA reads TGTGCCTGTGACACCCTCGTTACTGGGGGACCTTACACCGATAAACTCATCTTT.

This clone turned up a few times. The amino acid sequence in TCRdb belongs to a much larger clone and departs from this DNA's translation at residue 16, likely a sequencing read error; the sequence shown is translated from the DNA. The chain combines TRDV2 with TRDJ1; D call uncertain. The J gene was not available in TCRdb and was assigned here by matching the DNA to germline segments. The V end lost 0 bases, the J end lost 8 bases, and 33 bases lay between the germline ends. CDR3 length equals 20 residues. Germline V lookup: CDR1 GEAIGNYY, CDR2 EKD. CDR3 nucleotide sequence: TGTGCCTGTGACACCATCCTGGCCAGCCCCCAAAACTACTACGGCGAAAAACTCATCTTT. Residues: CACDTILASPQNYYGEKLIF.

This clone was counted at least ten times. The likely explanation is a read error, given a far larger clone one base away. Other DNA sequences within the sample encode an identical CDR3. The chain has TRDV2 and TRDJ1, with 12 positions matching TRDD3. TCRdb leaves out the J gene; it was filled in here by matching the DNA to germline. The J segment lost 0 bases and the V segment lost 7 bases, leaving 14 bases of the junction unmatched. Germline CDR1 is GEAIGNYY and CDR2 is EKD. The CDR3 runs 18 residues. The CDR3 DNA is TGTGCCTGCGACCCATTACTGGGGGATACCCCGTACACCGATAAACTCATCTTT. The encoded protein is CACDPLLGDTPYTDKLIF.

This clone was picked up a small number of times. One base separates it from a far larger clone, so it is likely a read error. Within the sample, other DNA sequences also encode this same CDR3. TRDV2 is the V gene, and the J gene was not called; the table's TRDD3 call for D was not verified on the DNA. This CDR3 contains 18 residues. In germline, CDR1 is GEAIGNYY, CDR2 EKD. The chain's CDR3 is CACDTLSLGDPYTDKLIF. CDR3 DNA: TGTGCCTGTGACACTCTATCACTGGGGGACCCGTACACCGATAAGCTCATCTTT.

As for this clone: The amino acid sequence in TCRdb belongs to a much larger clone and departs from this DNA's translation at residue 14, likely a sequencing read error; the sequence shown is translated from the DNA. The CDR3 bases are TGTGCTCTTGGGGGGCCTGTCCTTGGCTGGGGAAAATGGCGCACCGATAAACTCATCTTT. It yields the protein CALGGPVLGWGKWRTDKLIF. The gene calls are TRDV1 and TRDJ1, with D perhaps matching TRDD3 (6 bases). The J gene is absent in TCRdb and was assigned here via DNA matching to germline. The CDR3 runs to 20 residues. V was pared by 4 bases and J by 1 base, with 28 bases between. The germline CDR1 and CDR2 sequences are TSWWSYY and QGS.

Only a few counts were recorded for this clone. The amino acid sequence in TCRdb belongs to a much larger clone and departs from this DNA's translation at residue 5, likely a sequencing read error; the sequence shown is translated from the DNA. The chain joins TRDV2 to TRDJ1, with 10 nucleotides matching TRDD3. Germline V CDR1 and CDR2: GEAIGNYY, EKD. Trimming took 3 bases from V and 1 from J; bases not matched to a gene: 13. This CDR3 is built from 18 residues. CDR3 sequence: CACDPVWGIPSRTDKLIF. Here the CDR3 DNA reads TGTGCCTGTGACCCCGTATGGGGGATACCGAGCCGCACCGATAAACTCATCTTT.

About this clone itself: The TCRdb record carries a much larger clone's protein, which differs from this DNA's translation at residue 6; a read error is the likely cause, and the protein listed here is the DNA translation. The chain uses TRDV1 and TRDJ1; D remains ambiguous. Germline V CDR1 and CDR2: TSWWSYY, QGS. The CDR3 length is 22 residues. Trimming stripped 1 base from V and 3 bases from J, with 33 bases between. The CDR3 coding sequence is TGTGCTCTTGGGGAACGTACCCCCCGTAAGTTCAGTAAGGATCCTCTTCCCGATAAACTCATCTTT. Protein product: CALGERTPRKFSKDPLPDKLIF.

In regard to this clone: The junction and the germline gene differ at one end; a read error may be behind it. The V and J genes are TRDV1 and TRDJ1; D uncertain. TCRdb offers no J gene call, so here the DNA was matched to germline to obtain one. CDR1 TSWWSYY and CDR2 QGS come from the germline V gene. The CDR3 has 21 residues. Here the CDR3 DNA reads TGTGCTCTTGGTTGGAAGGTATTATCGTGGCCGAGCGCCATAGGCACCGGTAAACTCATCTTT. This sequence encodes CALGWKVLSWPSAIGTGKLIF.

This clone was counted only a few times. The protein given by TCRdb reflects a much larger clone and differs at residue 16 from this DNA's translation, likely from a read error; the protein shown is the DNA's translation. The chain has TRDV2 and TRDJ2; 9 bases are a match to TRDD3. TCRdb is silent on the J gene; assignment here came from matching the DNA to germline. Per the germline V gene, CDR1 is GEAIGNYY and CDR2 is EKD. This CDR3 contains 22 residues. Trimming cost V 3 bases and J 4 bases; bases outside gene matches: 26. The CDR3 loop reads CACDRLTGGATKGSNSTAQLFF. The CDR3 DNA follows: TGTGCCTGTGACCGTCTTACTGGGGGAGCCACTAAGGGGTCAAATTCGACAGCACAACTCTTCTTT.

This clone has just a few counts. TCRdb shows a much larger clone's protein in place of this DNA's translation, and the two differ at residue 3, likely through a read error; the protein shown is translated from the DNA. The CDR3 here is CARDTLGDSSWDTRQMFF. CDR3 in DNA: TGTGCCCGTGACACCCTGGGGGACAGCTCCTGGGACACCCGACAGATGTTTTTC. The chain carries TRDV2 and TRDJ3; 8 bases are shared with TRDD3. The J gene, absent from TCRdb, was called here by matching the DNA to germline. This CDR3 region has 18 residues. Germline V gene sequence: CDR1 GEAIGNYY, CDR2 EKD.

As for this clone: This DNA's translation and the protein TCRdb lists, from a much larger clone, do not match at residue 6, likely due to a read error; the protein shown is translated from the DNA. The J gene is TRDJ1, the V gene TRDV2; unclear D gene. TCRdb lists no J gene, so it was determined here by aligning the DNA to germline. The CDR3 extends over 18 amino acids. The ends were cut back, 0 bases at V and 0 bases at J, with 19 bases in the middle. Germline lookup yields CDR1 GEAIGNYY and CDR2 EKD. CDR3 loop: CACDTQSKVHPYTDKLIF. The CDR3 region has the DNA TGTGCCTGTGACACCCAGTCTAAGGTCCATCCGTACACCGATAAACTCATCTTT.

This clone was seen more than once but under ten times. This DNA translates differently at residue 11 from the TCRdb protein, which is that of a much larger clone; a read error is likely, and the protein shown is the DNA's own translation. The V and J genes are TRDV2 and TRDJ1, with 10 positions matching TRDD3. With 0 bases clipped from V and 1 base from J, the junction kept 10 bases outside the gene matches. Germline V gives CDR1 GEAIGNYY, CDR2 EKD. There are 18 residues in the CDR3. CDR3 amino acids: CACDTLVLGDAPTDKLIF. The CDR3 coding sequence is TGTGCCTGTGACACCTTGGTACTGGGGGATGCTCCCACCGATAAACTCATCTTT.

This clone occurred a few times. This sequence is one base from a far larger clone and is likely a read error. Other DNA variants within this sample encode the same CDR3. The chain has TRDV2 and TRDJ1; D not certain. The J gene comes from matching the DNA to germline here; TCRdb lacks it. CDR3 length: 16 residues. The V end lost 0 bases, the J end lost 0 bases, and 13 bases lay between the germline ends. Germline loops: CDR1 GEAIGNYY, CDR2 EKD. The CDR3 coding sequence is TGTGCCTGTGACACCGTTGGGAACCTGTACACCGATAAACTCATCTTT. It codes for CACDTVGNLYTDKLIF.

This clone has more than one count but fewer than ten. The likely explanation is a read error, given a far larger clone one base away. This chain joins TRDV1 and TRDJ4; 7 positions match TRDD3. Here the J gene was assigned by germline matching of the DNA, as TCRdb has none. Germline CDR1 is TSWWSYY and CDR2 is QGS. The CDR3 runs to 18 residues. The CDR3 spells CALGTYRGLGGNLRPLIF. Written as DNA, the CDR3 is TGTGCCCTTGGGACCTACCGCGGGCTGGGGGGGAACCTGAGACCCCTGATCTTT.

Points on this clone: This is likely an artifact of a read error, given a far larger clone one base away. In the same sample, other DNA sequences code for this CDR3. This chain connects TRDV1 to TRDJ1, with 8 bases identical to TRDD3. Since TCRdb gives no J gene, matching the DNA to germline was used here to assign it. Germline V gene lookup returns CDR1 TSWWSYY and CDR2 QGS. V gave up 0 bases and J gave up 8 bases; unmatched junction bases: 11. The CDR3 runs to 16 residues. The CDR3 coding sequence is TGTGCTCTTGGGGAACTCCGGACCTGGGGGAGTACAAAACTCATCTTT. As protein: CALGELRTWGSTKLIF.

This clone came up a few times. The mismatch at residue 16 between this DNA's translation and the TCRdb protein of a much larger clone likely reflects a read error; the protein shown is translated from the DNA. This chain uses TRDV2 with TRDJ1; 12 bases line up with TRDD3. Germline loops: CDR1 GEAIGNYY, CDR2 EKD. CDR3 length: 18 residues. CDR3 nucleotides: TGTGCCTGTGACACCGTCTGGGGGATACGCGAGGCGACCGATAAACGCATCTTT. Translation gives CACDTVWGIREATDKRIF.

This clone was observed a few times. The likely explanation is a read error, given a far larger clone one base away. Other DNA sequences in this sample translate to the same CDR3. The V gene is TRDV3, the J gene TRDJ1; 11 bases line up with TRDD3. CDR3 length equals 14 residues. Germline-derived CDR1 and CDR2 are TVYSNPD and GDNSRS (reference sequence). CDR3 coding DNA: TGTGCGTTTAGCATTACTGGGGGATACGATAAACTCATCTTT. The encoded protein is CAFSITGGYDKLIF.

In this sample, this clone turned up a few times. This likely stems from a read error, as it lies one base from a far larger clone. The sample holds other DNA sequences that translate to the same CDR3. TRDV2 is the V gene, and the J gene was not called; no DNA check was done on the table's D call, TRDD3. There are 17 residues in the CDR3. In germline, CDR1 is GEAIGNYY, CDR2 EKD. The CDR3 nucleotides read TGTGCCTTTACCCTGACTGGGGGTTCTCAGTACACCGATAAGCTCATCTTT. Protein sequence: CAFTLTGGSQYTDKLIF.

This clone was detected a few times. Given a far larger clone just one base away, this is likely a sequencing read error. Other DNA sequences in the sample encode the same CDR3. The genes are TRDV2 and TRDJ1; 8 nucleotides match TRDD2. The J gene is not listed in TCRdb, so it was assigned here from a DNA match to germline. Germline V gene sequence: CDR1 GEAIGNYY, CDR2 EKD. The CDR3 covers 23 residues. CDR3 sequence (DNA): TGTGCCTGTGACACGATTCGGGGCTCTTCCTACGAGCAGGGGGAACTACACACCGACAAACTCATCTTT. It yields the protein CACDTIRGSSYEQGELHTDKLIF.

This clone was counted a few times. TCRdb's protein for this DNA is that of a much larger clone and differs from the translation at residue 7, likely a read error; the protein shown is the DNA translation. This rearrangement joins TRDV2 to TRDJ4; 8 positions agree with TRDD3. No J gene is reported in TCRdb; it was inferred here by comparing the DNA with germline. The CDR3 runs to 16 residues. Germline CDR1 and CDR2: GEAIGNYY and EKD. The J segment lost 2 bases and the V segment lost 1 base, leaving 11 bases of the junction unmatched. The DNA for the CDR3 is TGTGCCTGTGACACAAAGACTGTCGGGGATACTAGACCCCTGATCTTT. Its protein product is CACDTKTVGDTRPLIF.

This clone has just a few counts. This is likely an artifact of a read error, given a far larger clone one base away. Other DNA sequences in the sample encode the same CDR3. The V and J genes are TRDV1 and TRDJ1, with D unclear. The J gene was missing in TCRdb and was found by matching the end of the DNA to germline. CDR3 length: 19 residues. The germline V and J ends were trimmed by 0 bases and 0 bases, with 20 bases remaining between them. Germline loops: CDR1 TSWWSYY, CDR2 QGS. This chain's CDR3 is CALGELKVTTVRYTDKLIF. In DNA form, the CDR3 reads TGTGCTCTTGGGGAACTAAAGGTGACTACTGTCCGGTACACCGATAAACTCATCTTT.

Comments on this clone: This likely reflects a read error, since a far larger clone is one base away. There is no J gene call, but TRDV1 is given as the V gene; the listed D gene, TRDD3, was not tested against the DNA. The CDR3 totals 18 residues. Germline V lookup: CDR1 TSWWSYY, CDR2 QGS. CDR3 in amino acids: CALGEYVASAPYTDKLIF. CDR3 in DNA: TGTGCTCTTGGGGAATACGTAGCTTCGGCCCCGTACACCGATAAACTCATCTTC.

A word on this clone: TCRdb's protein for this DNA is that of a much larger clone and differs from the translation at residue 15, likely a read error; the protein shown is the DNA translation. The chain is built from TRDV1 and TRDJ1, with 10 bases identical to TRDD3. Germline CDR1 TSWWSYY, CDR2 QGS. Unmatched junction bases numbered 29, after V lost 5 bases and J lost 2 bases. CDR3 size: 23 residues. CDR3 sequence reads: CALGRRVVTRKLGDAPSTDKLIF. The CDR3 nucleotides read TGTGCTCTTGGGAGAAGGGTAGTTACCCGAAAACTGGGGGATGCTCCCAGTACCGATAAACTCATCTTT.

This clone occurred many times. With a far larger clone one base away, a read error is the likely cause. Other DNA sequences in this specimen translate into the identical CDR3. The chain links TRDV3 to TRDJ1; 9 nucleotides match TRDD3. V trimming: 3 bases; J trimming: 2 bases; junction bases outside the gene matches: 19. This CDR3 is built from 18 residues. The germline V gene encodes CDR1 TVYSNPD and CDR2 GDNSRS (reference sequence). CDR3 coding DNA: TGTGCCTTGTGGCCTTCGCGCAGGGGATACGCATTTACCGATAAACTCATCTTT. It encodes CALWPSRRGYAFTDKLIF.

This clone was counted only a few times. TCRdb's listed protein matches a much larger clone and diverges from this DNA's translation at residue 14, likely through a read error; the protein shown comes from the DNA. The J segment was not called; the V segment is TRDV2; no check of the table's D call, TRDD3, against the DNA was made. The CDR3 runs to 18 residues. Germline values: CDR1 GEAIGNYY, CDR2 EKD. In DNA, the CDR3 is TGTGCCTGTGACACCGTTGGGGATACCCTACGCGGGGCGGTAAGGCTCATCTTT. The encoded protein is CACDTVGDTLRGAVRLIF.

There are many counts of this clone. Other DNA sequences from this sample encode an identical CDR3 as well. The V gene is TRDV1, the J gene TRDJ1; 7 bases line up with TRDD2. After removal of 4 bases from V and 3 bases from J, the junction contained 17 bases not matched to a gene. Germline values: CDR1 TSWWSYY, CDR2 QGS. This CDR3 contains 18 residues. The CDR3 protein is CALGGIPTRESKSDKLIF. The CDR3 bases are TGTGCTCTTGGGGGTATTCCTACGAGAGAATCCAAATCCGATAAACTCATCTTT.